This TCR beta chain derives from a study of human T cells and chemical hapten exposure. Turning to the study itself: Sensitization used 2% DPC on roughly 2 cm by roughly 2 cm upper inner arm skin. Study outcomes and limitations: Significantly more large CDR3 similarity clusters were formed by expanded TCRs than by controls.

The time point is: pre-sensitization, week 0. The sample's treatment: therapeutic diphenylcyclopropenone sensitization with weekly scalp DPC. Blood draws preceded each patch test application. Participating donors were patients with alopecia, aged 18 to 70 years, considered appropriate candidates for DPC. TCRdb passed the RACE reads through MiXCR, listing each CDR3 protein once. This sample carries over 300,000 distinct CDR3 sequences, 5% to 6.5% of them seen once, and the ten largest clones take 2.6%. This clonotype has at least ten counts. Antigen: not known. Germline V gene sequence: CDR1 MNHEY, CDR2 SVGEGT. The CDR3 length is 17 residues. Trimming took 6 bases from V and 0 from J; bases not matched to a gene: 10.

The TCR originated in a woman in her fifties or sixties with alopecia areata. Some clones in this sample may be carry-over from other donors' samples. The sequencing used whole blood, collected in connection with sensitization to the hapten diphenylcyclopropenone (DPC). The J gene is TRBJ1-1, the V gene TRBV6-2 or TRBV6-3, with 10 bases identical to TRBD1. The CDR3 nucleotides are TGTGCCAGCAGCCCAATACCGACAGGGGGCATGAACACTGAAGCTTTCTTT. It codes for CASSPIPTGGMNTEAFF.